The present TCR beta chain was sequenced within a study of post-analysis software for immune sequencing data. Turning to the study itself: Secondary progressive, relapsing-remitting and progressive-relapsing multiple sclerosis were among the included disease courses. Whole-study findings and limits: With TRBV5-6, TRBV5-1 and TRBV20-1 included, about five TRBV segments were more frequent in patients than in controls.

A note on this clonotype: The antigen is unknown.

cDNA libraries of TCR beta carried unique molecular identifiers. TCRdb fed the PCR reads into MiXCR, producing one record per CDR3 protein. The sample lists 750,000 to 950,000 distinct CDR3 sequences, roughly 58% occurring once. From germline, CDR1 is WSHSY and CDR2 SAAADI. There are 14 residues in the CDR3. The V end was cut by 4 bases, the J end by 4 bases, with 13 bases between. Material for sequencing was blood. The chain joins TRBV10-2 to TRBJ1-2, with D unresolved. The clonotype originates from a girl aged 10-17 years with multiple sclerosis. The CDR3 sequence: CASSARESFYGYTF. CDR3 nucleotide sequence: TGCGCCAGCAGTGCCCGGGAATCCTTCTATGGCTACACCTTC.